One sample yielded the 17 T cell receptor beta chains listed below, sequenced in a study of metastatic and nonmetastatic thyroid tumors. Treatment of any kind had been given to no patient before thyroid surgery. TCRdb re-called the PCR reads via MiXCR. Among about 28,000 clones listed, roughly 19% were seen once. The sample was blood. Receptors originate from a female donor with papillary thyroid cancer or a benign thyroid nodule (not recorded which). Some clones in this sample may be carry-over from other donors' samples.

This sequence joins TRBV5-1 and TRBJ2-2; D possibly corresponds to TRBD1 (5 bases). The CDR3 has 16 residues. The V end lost 4 bases, the J end lost 2 bases, and 15 bases lay between the germline ends. In germline, CDR1 is SGHRS, CDR2 YFSETQ. The CDR3 bases are TGCGCCAGCAGCCCCAGACAGAATCCTAACACCGGGGAGCTGTTTTTT. Translated: CASSPRQNPNTGELFF.

V and J are TRBV6-1 and TRBJ2-7, with 7 bases matching TRBD2. V was clipped by 1 base and J by 0 bases; unmatched bases: 6. The germline gives CDR1 MNHNS, CDR2 SASEGT. The CDR3 length is 16 residues. The CDR3 protein is CASSEGLAGDSYEQYF. The CDR3 bases are TGTGCCAGCAGTGAAGGCTTAGCGGGTGACTCCTACGAGCAGTACTTC.

J is TRBJ2-7 and V is TRBV19, with D perhaps matching TRBD1 or TRBD2 (7 bases each). Looked up from germline, CDR1 is LNHDA and CDR2 is SQIVND (reference sequence). This CDR3 is built from 13 residues. V lost 11 bases to trimming and J lost 8 bases, with 22 bases between them. CDR3 nucleotides: TGTGCCGCCCGACAGGGAGGGAGTTCGAAGCAGTACTTC. This sequence encodes CAARQGGSSKQYF.

This chain joins TRBV6-1 and TRBJ1-1; perhaps TRBD1 as D (5 bases). This CDR3 comprises 13 residues. Germline-derived CDR1 and CDR2 are MNHNS and SASEGT. Trimming left V 6 bases short and J 4 bases short, with 12 bases between. The CDR3 here is CASRRGGGTEAFF. CDR3 nucleotide sequence: TGTGCCAGCAGGAGGGGTGGTGGCACTGAAGCTTTCTTT.

This clone was detected ten times or more. This chain uses TRBV2 with TRBJ1-1; D is undetermined. Germline-derived CDR1 and CDR2 are SNHLY and FYNNEI. CDR3 length equals 13 residues. The ends were cut back, 2 bases at V and 1 base at J, with 5 bases in the middle. CDR3 nucleotide sequence: TGTGCCAGCAGTGAATTGGGGAACACTGAAGCTTTCTTT. Residues: CASSELGNTEAFF. The full variable domain, with the rest looked up from reference TRBV2 and TRBJ1-1, is EPEVTQTPSHQVTQMGQEVILRCVPISNHLYFYWYRQILGQKVEFLVSFYNNEISEKSEIFDDQFSVERPDGSNFTLKIRSTKLEDSAMYFCASSELGNTEAFFGQGTRLTVV.

As regards this clone: This may arise from a read error, as a much more abundant clone is one base away. In this CDR3 the conserved last residue, phenylalanine or tryptophan, is missing, so a read error is likely. The chain uses TRBV7-6 and TRBJ2-1; D gene unclear. V lost 2 bases and J lost 4, with 6 bases in between. CDR3 length: 13 residues. Germline CDR1 SGHVS, CDR2 FNYEAQ. CDR3 residues: CASSLRHYNEQFL. CDR3 coding DNA: TGTGCCAGCAGCTTAAGGCATTACAATGAGCAGTTCCTC.

This chain links TRBV4-2 with TRBJ2-6; possible D gene TRBD2, 6 bases. The V and J ends lost 0 bases and 5 bases respectively, with 11 bases between them. Germline V CDR1 and CDR2: LGHNA, YNFKEQ. This CDR3 region has 16 residues. The CDR3 DNA is TGTGCCAGCAGCCAAGATGCCGGGACTTGGGCCAACGTCCTGACTTTC. It codes for CASSQDAGTWANVLTF.

This rearrangement joins TRBV20-1 to TRBJ1-1; D not certain. The CDR3 runs 12 residues. Germline CDR1 and CDR2: DFQATT and SNEGSKA (reference sequence). V lost 6 bases and J lost 4, with 12 bases in between. CDR3 DNA sequence: TGCAGTGCCACCCCCTCCGGCACTGAAGCTTTCTTT. It codes for CSATPSGTEAFF.

J is TRBJ1-2 and V is TRBV7-9; D is perhaps TRBD1 (5 bases). V lost 5 bases and J lost 8, with 15 bases in between. There are 13 residues in the CDR3. Germline CDR1 reads SEHNR; CDR2 reads FQNEAQ (reference sequence). CDR3 coding DNA: TGTGCCAGCAGCCAGACAGCTCCAGGCGGCTACACCTTC. Encoded protein: CASSQTAPGGYTF.

Notes on this clone: A clone one base away is much larger, so this may be a read error. The conserved phenylalanine or tryptophan normally closing the CDR3 is absent here, so this likely arose from a read error. The V call is TRBV20-1, the J call TRBJ2-1; 9 bases agree with TRBD2. CDR1 is DFQATT, CDR2 SNEGSKA, per germline (reference sequence). The V gene end was trimmed by 6 bases and the J gene end by 6 bases; junction bases not matched to a gene: 9. CDR3 size: 14 residues. As DNA, the CDR3 is TGCAGTGCCATCAAAGCGGGGGGTGGCAATGAGCAGTTCCTC. It encodes CSAIKAGGGNEQFL.

This clone has ten or more counts. The J gene is TRBJ2-3, the V gene TRBV3-1; no definite D call. V gave up 1 base and J gave up 0 bases, with 5 bases separating them. CDR1 is LGHDT, CDR2 YNNKEL, per germline (reference sequence). The CDR3 totals 14 residues. CDR3 loop: CASSQGPSTDTQYF. CDR3 bases: TGTGCCAGCAGCCAAGGCCCAAGCACAGATACGCAGTATTTT.

Many counts were recorded for this clone. V and J are TRBV28 and TRBJ2-4; 8 nucleotides agree with TRBD1. The CDR3 spans 15 residues. Germline values: CDR1 MDHEN, CDR2 SYDVKM. V lost 7 bases and J lost 3; bases outside the gene matches: 8. CDR3 amino acids: CASTKQGGGKNIQYF. In nucleotides, the CDR3 is TGTGCCAGCACCAAACAGGGGGGTGGCAAAAACATTCAGTACTTC.

This clone was recorded at least ten times. This chain uses TRBV12-3 or TRBV12-4 with TRBJ1-6; D gene ambiguous. Trimming removed 3 bases at V and 9 bases at J, with 12 bases between. CDR3 length: 14 residues. The CDR3 loop is CASSLGTVSSPLHF. The CDR3 DNA is TGTGCCAGCAGTTTGGGAACAGTGTCTTCACCCCTCCACTTT.

The V call is TRBV6-2 or TRBV6-3, the J call TRBJ2-2, with D possibly TRBD2 on 6 matching bases. Trimming took 6 bases from V and 5 from J, leaving 16 bases between them. Germline CDR1 is MNHEY and CDR2 is SVGEGT. The CDR3 has 15 amino acids. For the CDR3, the DNA is TGTGCCAGCAGCCAGGCGCGGGGTCTGACCGGGGAGCTGTTTTTT. Its translation: CASSQARGLTGELFF.

Many counts were recorded for this clone. The chain recombines TRBV19 with TRBJ2-7; the D gene is possibly TRBD1 (6 bases). CDR1 LNHDA and CDR2 SQIVND come from the germline V gene (reference sequence). The CDR3 extends over 15 amino acids. V was pared by 4 bases and J by 3 bases, with 16 bases between. This CDR3 is CASSRLPSGDYEQYF. The CDR3 bases are TGTGCCAGTAGTAGGCTACCCTCAGGGGACTACGAGCAGTACTTC.

This clone has only a few counts. The germline gene is not matched at one end of the junction; a read error may be the cause. The rearrangement links TRBV6-1 to TRBJ2-7; D not certain. CDR1 and CDR2 from the germline V gene are MNHNS and SASEGT. This CDR3 is 11 amino acids long. The CDR3 region has the DNA TGTGCCAGCAGTCAGACCGGGCCCTTCACCTTC. Translating it yields CASSQTGPFTF.

This clone was recorded at least ten times. The V and J genes are TRBV19 and TRBJ1-4; D call uncertain. The CDR3 consists of 15 residues. V shed 6 bases and J shed 3 bases, with 14 bases lying between them. Germline V gene sequence: CDR1 LNHDA, CDR2 SQIVND (reference sequence). Written as DNA, the CDR3 is TGTGCCAGTAGCTCCGCCCGGGATGCTAATGAAAAACTGTTTTTT. Amino acids: CASSSARDANEKLFF.